The 16 T cell receptor beta chains listed next were all sequenced from one sample in a study of blood T cell repertoires in COVID-19. Measured with immunoSEQ multiplex PCR; TCRdb has only the in-frame clones, and not every one. The sample has 220,000 or so clones, approximately 90% seen once. The sample was PBMCs or T cells enriched from blood (not recorded which). The receptors here all came from a young woman in a cohort exposed to, infected with or recovered from COVID-19 (not recorded which).

The sample holds a few counts of this clone. The gene calls are TRBV7-8 and TRBJ2-7, with 9 bases identical to TRBD1. Looked up from germline, CDR1 is SGHVS and CDR2 is FQNEAQ. This CDR3 contains 15 residues. V shed 3 bases, J shed 6 bases, and the junction held 9 bases outside the gene matches. CDR3 in amino acids: CASSFLPGQGVEQYF. The CDR3 nucleotides read TGTGCCAGCAGCTTCCTACCGGGACAGGGTGTCGAGCAGTACTTC.

The V gene is TRBV5-1, the J gene TRBJ2-5; 8 bases agree with TRBD1. Trimming removed 5 bases from V and 4 bases from J; junction bases left unmatched: 7. The CDR3 totals 14 residues. The germline gives CDR1 SGHRS, CDR2 YFSETQ. The CDR3 here is CASSPGQGAETQYF. The CDR3 bases are TGCGCCAGCAGTCCTGGACAGGGAGCAGAGACCCAGTACTTC.

V is TRBV19 and J is TRBJ2-1; 8 bases are a match to TRBD1. Trimming at V came to 2 bases and at J to 4 bases, leaving 4 bases not matched to a gene. Germline V gives CDR1 LNHDA, CDR2 SQIVND (reference sequence). The CDR3 runs to 15 residues. Written as DNA, the CDR3 is TGTGCCAGTAGTATAAGCCAGGGGGCTTACAATGAGCAGTTCTTC. It specifies CASSISQGAYNEQFF.

V usage is TRBV7-9 and J usage is TRBJ2-7; 9 positions agree with TRBD1. CDR1 is SEHNR, CDR2 FQNEAQ, per germline (reference sequence). The CDR3 extends over 16 amino acids. Trimming removed 5 bases from V and 0 bases from J; junction bases left unmatched: 8. The CDR3 protein is CASSDRRGQGSYEQYF. CDR3 bases: TGTGCCAGCAGCGACCGAAGGGGACAGGGCTCCTACGAGCAGTACTTC.

This clone was seen a handful of times. This rearrangement joins TRBV6-5 to TRBJ1-6, with 7 bases identical to TRBD1. The CDR3 runs to 13 residues. The trim removed 8 bases at V and 8 bases at J, leaving 6 bases unmatched. CDR1 MNHEY and CDR2 SVGAGI come from the germline V gene. CDR3 in DNA: TGTGCCAGCTCGGCAGGGGGAGATTCACCCCTCCACTTT. Translating gives CASSAGGDSPLHF.

The chain couples TRBV7-9 to TRBJ1-4, with D hard to call. The CDR3 is 14 amino acids. Between the trimmed V and J ends, which lost 5 bases and 8 bases, there was a span of 15 bases. The V gene's germline CDR1 is SEHNR and CDR2 FQNEAQ (reference sequence). CDR3 residues: CASSRGSSGEKLFF. As DNA, the CDR3 is TGTGCCAGCAGCCGCGGGTCCTCAGGAGAAAAACTGTTTTTT.

The genes are TRBV11-2 and TRBJ2-1; weak D call: TRBD2 (5 bases). This CDR3 spans 14 amino acids. Germline CDR1 is SGHAT and CDR2 is FQNNGV. Deletions cut 1 base from V and 10 bases from J, with 14 bases between. CDR3 in amino acids: CASSLGALAYEQFF. The CDR3 bases are TGTGCCAGCAGCTTAGGGGCTCTAGCTTACGAGCAGTTCTTC.

The V and J genes are TRBV4-1 and TRBJ2-7; a possible D gene is TRBD1 (6 bases). CDR3 size: 13 residues. V was cut by 4 bases and J by 7 bases, with 14 bases left in between. Germline values: CDR1 MGHRA, CDR2 YSYEKL. CDR3 protein: CASSRVGAEEQYF. The CDR3 DNA is TGCGCCAGCAGCCGCGTGGGGGCGGAGGAGCAGTACTTC.

The chain has TRBV28 and TRBJ1-2; D is possibly TRBD1 (5 bases). The CDR3 length is 16 residues. V was cut by 6 bases and J by 4 bases, with 21 bases left in between. Germline lookup yields CDR1 MDHEN and CDR2 SYDVKM. The CDR3 DNA sequence: TGTGCCAGCAGCCCCCCCGGGGGAGGGTTCAGCTATGGCTACACCTTC. Protein sequence: CASSPPGGGFSYGYTF.

CDR3 coding DNA: TGCGCCAGCAGTGAGGACAGGGAAGGGACTGAAGCTTTCTTT. Translated: CASSEDREGTEAFF. The V gene is TRBV10-1, the J gene TRBJ1-1; 7 bases map to TRBD1. CDR1 is WNHNN, CDR2 SYGVQD, per germline (reference sequence). The CDR3 is 14 residues long. V lost 2 bases and J lost 5; bases outside the gene matches: 5.

V usage is TRBV9 and J usage is TRBJ1-3; 7 nucleotides line up with TRBD1. Germline V gene sequence: CDR1 SGDLS, CDR2 YYNGEE. The CDR3 covers 19 residues. The V segment lost 1 base and the J segment 8 bases; nucleotides outside the gene matches: 21. Written as DNA, the CDR3 is TGTGCCAGCAGCGTATCCGTCCTCACCGGGACAGAGGGAAGCTACACCATATATTTT. Translating it yields CASSVSVLTGTEGSYTIYF.

V is TRBV2 and J is TRBJ1-5; no reliable D call. This CDR3 region has 12 residues. From germline, CDR1 is SNHLY and CDR2 FYNNEI. V dropped 6 bases and J dropped 5 bases, with 8 bases sitting between them. The CDR3 protein is CASSPQDQPQHF. The CDR3 bases are TGTGCCAGCAGCCCTCAGGATCAGCCCCAGCATTTT. Drawing the rest from reference TRBV2 and TRBJ1-5, the complete variable domain is EPEVTQTPSHQVTQMGQEVILRCVPISNHLYFYWYRQILGQKVEFLVSFYNNEISEKSEIFDDQFSVERPDGSNFTLKIRSTKLEDSAMYFCASSPQDQPQHFGDGTRLSIL.

This rearrangement joins TRBV6-6 to TRBJ1-4, with D possibly matching TRBD1 (6 bases). This CDR3 is 17 amino acids long. Germline V gene data show CDR1 as MNHNY and CDR2 as SVGAGI (reference sequence). Between the trimmed V and J ends, which lost 5 bases and 8 bases, there was a span of 24 bases. Here the CDR3 reads CASSHRQVKERFEKLFF. DNA for the CDR3: TGTGCCAGCAGTCACCGACAGGTGAAAGAGCGGTTCGAAAAACTGTTTTTT.

This clone appeared once. This chain links TRBV19 with TRBJ1-5; no firm D call. CDR1 LNHDA and CDR2 SQIVND come from the germline V gene (reference sequence). Trimming removed 9 bases from V and 7 bases from J, with 13 bases in between. CDR3 length: 12 amino acids. The CDR3 coding sequence is TGTGCCAGCCGAGGTGTAGGACAGCCCCAGCATTTT. It encodes CASRGVGQPQHF.

The V and J genes are TRBV28 and TRBJ1-2; D perhaps matches TRBD1 (5 bases). The germline V and J ends were trimmed by 4 bases and 5 bases, with 17 bases remaining between them. The CDR3 sequence is 15 residues long. The germline gives CDR1 MDHEN, CDR2 SYDVKM. CDR3 sequence (DNA): TGTGCCAGCAGTTCCCCGGGCGGGGGGAAATATGGCTACACCTTC. It specifies CASSSPGGGKYGYTF.

The count of this clone is one. The chain recombines TRBV3-1 (or the pseudogene TRBV3-2) with TRBJ2-7, with TRBD1 matching over 7 bases. With 2 bases clipped from V and 7 bases from J, the junction kept 11 bases outside the gene matches. Germline V lookup: CDR1 LGHDT, CDR2 YNNKEL (reference sequence). The CDR3 has 15 residues. The DNA for the CDR3 is TGTGCCAGCAGCCAAAGTGAACAGGGGCTGAAGGAGCAGTACTTC. This codes for CASSQSEQGLKEQYF.